This T cell receptor (beta chain) appears in the sequencing data of a study of blood T cell repertoires in COVID-19. About the research overall: Sites in the United States, Italy and Spain provided acute and convalescent COVID-19 samples. In each case, the material was cDNA or gDNA derived from T cells, B-cell-depleted T cells, or PBMCs.

In its sample, this clone was seen a few times. The length of the CDR3 is 17 residues. The V gene's germline CDR1 is SGHTA and CDR2 FQGNSA. Trimming at V came to 3 bases and at J to 1 base, leaving 6 bases not matched to a gene. Original data processing: Reference gene primers were amplified, and this amplification served to estimate nucleated cell counts. Assay: immunoSEQ multiplex PCR; the TCRdb copy retains only in-frame clones and omits some. For V, J and clone size, that table is used; D and trimming come from the DNA. The sample gives fewer than 200,000 clones, roughly 80% of which show up once; over 1.5% is in the top ten.

V is TRBV7-2 and J is TRBJ2-3; 11 nucleotides match TRBD2. The sequenced sample consisted of peripheral blood. This sequence originates from a human donor in a cohort sampled during active COVID-19. The CDR3 spells CASSFLPSGGRTDTQYF. The DNA for the CDR3 is TGTGCCAGCAGCTTCCTTCCTAGCGGGGGGCGCACAGATACGCAGTATTTT.